A single sample gave rise to the 18 T cell receptor beta chains below, sequenced in a study of blood T cell repertoires in COVID-19. The data were produced by immunoSEQ multiplex PCR, yet TCRdb's version contains in-frame clones alone and is incomplete. The data contain 250,000 to 400,000 clones, roughly 90% of them singletons. Source material: peripheral blood. Receptor source: a woman between 25 and 40 years old with COVID-19, enrolled during active disease.

The J gene is TRBJ2-1, the V gene TRBV14, with TRBD2 matching over 9 bases. Germline assignment: CDR1 SGHDN and CDR2 FVKESK. The CDR3 covers 16 residues. V lost 4 bases and J lost 6; bases outside the gene matches: 10. The CDR3 DNA reads as TGTGCCAGCAGCCCAATAGCGGGAGAGGGGGGCAATGAGCAGTTCTTC. Its translation is CASSPIAGEGGNEQFF. The complete variable domain, with remaining parts taken from reference TRBV14 and TRBJ2-1, reads EAGVTQFPSHSVIEKGQTVTLRCDPISGHDNLYWYRRVMGKEIKFLLHFVKESKQDESGMPNNRFLAERTGGTYSTLKVQPAELEDSGVYFCASSPIAGEGGNEQFFGPGTRLTVL.

The chain combines TRBV28 with TRBJ1-5; perhaps TRBD1 as D (6 bases). The V end lost 3 bases, the J end lost 3 bases, and 9 bases lay between the germline ends. This CDR3 has 14 amino acids. Looked up from germline, CDR1 is MDHEN and CDR2 is SYDVKM. The CDR3, as DNA: TGTGCCAGCAGTTTCGGACAGATCAATCAGCCCCAGCATTTT. Translated, it gives CASSFGQINQPQHF.

The gene calls are TRBV5-5 and TRBJ1-1; TRBD1 agrees at 7 bases. Germline V gene lookup returns CDR1 SGHKS and CDR2 YYEKEE (reference sequence). This CDR3 is built from 16 residues. Trimming cost V 1 base and J 0 bases; bases outside gene matches: 6. CDR3 DNA sequence: TGTGCCAGCAGCTTGCGGCAGGGGGAAGTGAACACTGAAGCTTTCTTT. Protein product: CASSLRQGEVNTEAFF.

This clone was seen only once. V usage is TRBV9 and J usage is TRBJ2-3; 12 bases map to TRBD2. The CDR3 is 16 residues long. Germline V gives CDR1 SGDLS, CDR2 YYNGEE. V was pared by 6 bases and J by 6 bases, with 11 bases of the junction left unmatched. In DNA, the CDR3 is TGTGCCAGCACTGATGGACTAGCGGGGTCCGGTGATACGCAGTATTTT. Translation gives CASTDGLAGSGDTQYF.

This sequence joins TRBV7-3 and TRBJ2-3, with TRBD2 matching over 11 bases. The junction had 4 bases not matched to a gene; V was cut back by 4 bases and J by 4 bases. This CDR3 spans 15 amino acids. From germline, CDR1 is SGHTA and CDR2 FQGTGA. The CDR3, as DNA: TGTGCCAGCAGCTCCAAGGGACTAGCGGCAGATACGCAGTATTTT. Translated: CASSSKGLAADTQYF.

V and J are TRBV3-1 (or the pseudogene TRBV3-2) and TRBJ1-1, with 7 positions matching TRBD1. V lost 7 bases to trimming and J lost 4 bases; unmatched junction nucleotides: 6. CDR3 size: 13 residues. Germline CDR1 and CDR2: LGHDT and YNNKEL (reference sequence). The chain's CDR3 is CASTQSGGTEAFF. As DNA, the CDR3 is TGTGCCAGCACCCAGTCAGGGGGCACTGAAGCTTTCTTT.

This clone was counted ten times or more. The chain recombines TRBV9 with TRBJ2-7; TRBD2 might be the D (5 bases). The CDR3 runs to 14 residues. CDR1 is SGDLS and CDR2 is YYNGEE in the germline V gene. Trimming stripped 2 bases from V and 1 base from J, with 10 bases between. DNA for the CDR3: TGTGCCAGCAGCGTTCGGTGGGAGTCCTACGAGCAGTACTTC. Protein: CASSVRWESYEQYF.

In its sample, this clone was seen a few times. V and J are TRBV29-1 and TRBJ1-2; tentative D call: TRBD1 (6 bases). Trimming took 7 bases from V and 2 from J, leaving 11 bases between them. CDR3 length: 12 residues. Germline CDR1 SQVTM, CDR2 ANQGSEA. DNA for the CDR3: TGCAGCGCCCATCAGGGGAACTATGGCTACACCTTC. Its protein product is CSAHQGNYGYTF.

The chain combines TRBV19 with TRBJ1-2; D is possibly TRBD1 (6 bases). The CDR3 extends over 14 amino acids. V lost 7 bases, J lost 4 bases, and 16 bases lay in between. The germline V gene has CDR1 LNHDA and CDR2 SQIVND (reference sequence). CDR3 sequence: CASMGAPDGYGYTF. The CDR3 DNA is TGTGCCAGTATGGGGGCGCCAGACGGCTATGGCTACACCTTC.

This chain connects TRBV7-8 to TRBJ2-1; D might be TRBD1 (5 bases). CDR1 SGHVS and CDR2 FQNEAQ come from the germline V gene. The CDR3 covers 15 residues. The V end was cut by 1 base, the J end by 6 bases, with 13 bases between. In nucleotides, the CDR3 is TGTGCCAGCAGCTTAGGGCCAGGGATTGCCAATGAGCAGTTCTTC. It encodes CASSLGPGIANEQFF.

The J gene is TRBJ1-2, the V gene TRBV5-1; 10 bases are a match to TRBD1. The CDR3 runs to 16 residues. The germline V gene encodes CDR1 SGHRS and CDR2 YFSETQ. J gave up 3 bases and V 3 bases, and 8 bases lay outside the gene matches. The CDR3 DNA reads as TGCGCCAGCAGCTCGGGACAGGGGCGCATGGACTATGGCTACACCTTC. This codes for CASSSGQGRMDYGYTF. Looking up the rest from reference TRBV5-1 and TRBJ1-2 gives the full variable domain: KAGVTQTPRYLIKTRGQQVTLSCSPISGHRSVSWYQQTPGQGLQFLFEYFSETQRNKGNFPGRFSGRQFSNSRSEMNVSTLELGDSALYLCASSSGQGRMDYGYTFGSGTRLTVV.

V gene TRBV7-9 combines with J gene TRBJ2-2, with 10 nucleotides matching TRBD1. CDR3 length: 17 amino acids. Trimming cost V 4 bases and J 3 bases; bases outside gene matches: 8. Per the germline V gene, CDR1 is SEHNR and CDR2 is FQNEAQ (reference sequence). In DNA, the CDR3 is TGTGCCAGCAGCTCACCGACCGGGACAGGGGACACCGGGGAGCTGTTTTTT. It codes for CASSSPTGTGDTGELFF.

The chain combines TRBV19 with TRBJ2-7; TRBD2 aligns across 8 bases. The V and J ends lost 5 bases and 0 bases, in that order; junction bases with no gene match: 3. From germline, CDR1 is LNHDA and CDR2 SQIVND (reference sequence). The CDR3 is made up of 14 amino acids. The CDR3 here is CASSLSGASYEQYF. CDR3 DNA: TGTGCCAGTAGTCTTAGCGGGGCCTCCTACGAGCAGTACTTC. Full variable domain (outside the CDR3, taken from reference TRBV19 and TRBJ2-7): DGGITQSPKYLFRKEGQNVTLSCEQNLNHDAMYWYRQDPGQGLRLIYYSQIVNDFQKGDIAEGYSVSREKKESFPLTVTSAQKNPTAFYLCASSLSGASYEQYFGPGTRLTVT.

The chain combines TRBV10-1 with TRBJ2-3, with 16 bases identical to TRBD2. The CDR3 consists of 17 residues. The germline V gene has CDR1 WNHNN and CDR2 SYGVQD (reference sequence). V lost 4 bases and J lost 4; bases outside the gene matches: 5. The CDR3 nucleotides read TGCGCCAGCAGTGGACCGGGACTAGCGGGAGGGCCAGATACGCAGTATTTT. Residues: CASSGPGLAGGPDTQYF.

The chain links TRBV10-3 to TRBJ1-1; possible D gene TRBD1, 5 bases. CDR1 is ENHRY, CDR2 SYGVKD, per germline. Trimming pared 2 bases from V and 3 bases from J, leaving 10 bases between. There are 14 residues in the CDR3. CDR3 amino acids: CAISEGPGDTEAFF. The CDR3 bases are TGTGCCATCAGTGAGGGTCCGGGGGACACTGAAGCTTTCTTT.

This chain uses TRBV27 with TRBJ1-3; possible D gene TRBD1, 5 bases. Trimming took off 6 bases at V and 3 bases at J, with 9 bases between the two ends. The CDR3 runs to 13 residues. The germline V gene encodes CDR1 MNHEY and CDR2 SMNVEV (reference sequence). The CDR3 DNA sequence: TGTGCCAGCAGCGGGACTTTTGGAAACACCATATATTTT. This codes for CASSGTFGNTIYF.

The rearrangement joins TRBV12-3 or TRBV12-4 to TRBJ2-4, with D possibly being TRBD2 (6 bases). This CDR3 is 13 amino acids long. Trimming shortened V by 3 bases and J by 8 bases, and 11 bases separated the two germline ends. This CDR3 is CASSFGGTYIQYF. The CDR3 bases are TGTGCCAGCAGTTTCGGAGGGACCTACATTCAGTACTTC.

The chain carries TRBV18 and TRBJ2-7; 12 positions agree with TRBD2. CDR1 is KGHSH, CDR2 LQKENI, per germline. The junction had 2 bases not matched to a gene; V was cut back by 0 bases and J by 5 bases. CDR3 length equals 15 residues. The CDR3 region is CASSPPTSGGDEQYF. The DNA for the CDR3 is TGTGCCAGCTCACCACCGACTAGCGGGGGAGACGAGCAGTACTTC.